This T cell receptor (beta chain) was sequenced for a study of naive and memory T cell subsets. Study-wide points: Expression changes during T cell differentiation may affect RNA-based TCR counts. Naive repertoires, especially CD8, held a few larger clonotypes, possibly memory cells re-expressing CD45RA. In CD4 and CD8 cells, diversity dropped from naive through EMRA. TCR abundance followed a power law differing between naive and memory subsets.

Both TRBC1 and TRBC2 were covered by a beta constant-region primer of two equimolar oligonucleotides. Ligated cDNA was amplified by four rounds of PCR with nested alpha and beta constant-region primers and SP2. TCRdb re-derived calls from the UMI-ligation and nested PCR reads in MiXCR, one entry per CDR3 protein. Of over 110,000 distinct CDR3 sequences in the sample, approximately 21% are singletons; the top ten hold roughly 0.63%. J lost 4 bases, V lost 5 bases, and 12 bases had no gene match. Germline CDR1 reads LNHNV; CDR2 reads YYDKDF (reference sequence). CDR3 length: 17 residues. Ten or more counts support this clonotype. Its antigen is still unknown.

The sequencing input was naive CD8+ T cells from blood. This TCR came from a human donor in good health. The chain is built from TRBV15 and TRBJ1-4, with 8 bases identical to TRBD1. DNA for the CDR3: TGTGCCACCAGCCGGAGCTGGGCGGGACAGGATAATGAAAAACTGTTTTTT. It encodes CATSRSWAGQDNEKLFF.